This T cell receptor (beta chain) is drawn from a study of T-cell memory formation after mild COVID-19. Background on the study: TCR clustering was largely donor specific.

TCRdb itself ran the 5' RACE reads through MiXCR, one entry per CDR3 protein. The sample lists fewer than 350,000 distinct CDR3 sequences, roughly an eighth occurring once. Concerning this clonotype: What it recognizes is unknown.

Study conclusions and caveats: Later expanders leaned CD4+, whereas day 15 to 85 contracting clones were balanced CD4/CD8.

Material: PBMCs or a T cell subset sorted from them (not recorded which). The receptor comes from a man aged 18 to 35 who had mild COVID-19 (a few samples of this study predate the infection). Cell type and time point are not known.

DNA for the CDR3: TGCGCCAGCAACCCGTGGGGGGCGAACACTGAAGCTTTCTTT. It is translated as CASNPWGANTEAFF. The V gene is TRBV5-1, the J gene TRBJ1-1; D is perhaps TRBD1 (6 bases). V was clipped by 6 bases and J by 1 base, with 13 bases between them. Looked up from germline, CDR1 is SGHRS and CDR2 is YFSETQ. The length of the CDR3 is 14 residues.